The 25 T cell receptor beta chains reported below all come from one sample, sequenced in a study of early T cells in non-severe SARS-CoV-2 infection. Via MiXCR, TCRdb re-called the 5' RACE reads, giving one row per CDR3 protein. The top ten clones hold more than 4.5% of a sample with 70,000 to 75,000 distinct CDR3 sequences, roughly an eighth of them seen once. Material: whole blood. Receptors were obtained from an adult who was a healthcare worker with PCR-confirmed SARS-CoV-2 infection or an uninfected control (not recorded which).

At least ten counts were recorded for this clonotype. The chain couples TRBV29-1 to TRBJ2-7, with D unresolved. The germline V gene has CDR1 SQVTM and CDR2 ANQGSEA. The CDR3 runs 12 residues. V lost 6 bases, J lost 5 bases, and 14 bases lay in between. The CDR3 here is CSVGRMVDEQYF. In DNA form, the CDR3 reads TGCAGCGTCGGTCGGATGGTCGACGAGCAGTACTTC.

The rearrangement links TRBV5-1 to TRBJ2-1, with 16 bases lining up with TRBD2. Trimming at V came to 6 bases and at J to 2 bases, leaving 17 bases not matched to a gene. The CDR3 loop spans 21 amino acids. Germline-derived CDR1 and CDR2 are SGHRS and YFSETQ. This CDR3 is CASTPSLGGLAGGRAYNEQFF. The CDR3 DNA reads TGCGCCAGCACCCCTAGCTTGGGGGGACTAGCGGGAGGGAGGGCCTACAATGAGCAGTTCTTC.

The J gene is TRBJ1-1, the V gene TRBV20-1; D is unresolved. The V and J ends lost 6 bases and 8 bases respectively, with 16 bases between them. CDR1 and CDR2 (germline): DFQATT, SNEGSKA (reference sequence). The length of the CDR3 is 12 residues. This chain's CDR3 is CSAKSGSAEAFF. The CDR3 DNA reads as TGCAGTGCAAAGTCCGGTTCCGCGGAAGCTTTCTTT.

This clonotype was recorded many times. This sequence joins TRBV28 and TRBJ1-2, with D uncertain. V dropped 11 bases and J dropped 8 bases, with 18 bases sitting between them. The CDR3 consists of 12 residues. Germline V gene data show CDR1 as MDHEN and CDR2 as SYDVKM. CDR3 region: CASQGWADGYTF. The CDR3 DNA follows: TGTGCCTCCCAAGGATGGGCAGACGGCTACACCTTC.

This clonotype has only a few counts. This chain's CDR3 is CASSTTWDSPLEKLFF. The CDR3 DNA follows: TGTGCCAGCAGCACAACCTGGGACAGCCCACTTGAAAAACTGTTTTTT. The genes are TRBV7-9 and TRBJ1-4; 7 nucleotides line up with TRBD1. This CDR3 is built from 16 residues. CDR1 and CDR2 from the germline V gene are SEHNR and FQNEAQ (reference sequence). The V gene end was trimmed by 5 bases and the J gene end by 7 bases; junction bases not matched to a gene: 13. Full variable domain (rest looked up from reference TRBV7-9 and TRBJ1-4): DTGVSQNPRHKITKRGQNVTFRCDPISEHNRLYWYRQTLGQGPEFLTYFQNEAQLEKSRLLSDRFSAERPKGSFSTLEIQRTEQGDSAMYLCASSTTWDSPLEKLFFGSGTQLSVL.

This clonotype was detected many times. The chain joins TRBV30 to TRBJ1-1; 7 bases map to TRBD1. This CDR3 contains 14 residues. Germline values: CDR1 GTSNPN, CDR2 SVGIG (reference sequence). The V segment lost 4 bases and the J segment 0 bases; nucleotides outside the gene matches: 5. CDR3 region: CAWIAGGMNTEAFF. DNA for the CDR3: TGTGCCTGGATTGCAGGGGGTATGAACACTGAAGCTTTCTTT. Full variable domain (rest looked up from reference TRBV30 and TRBJ1-1): SQTIHQWPATLVQPVGSPLSLECTVEGTSNPNLYWYRQAAGRGLQLLFYSVGIGQISSEVPQNLSASRPQDRQFILSSKKLLLSDSGFYLCAWIAGGMNTEAFFGQGTRLTVV.

This clonotype has more than one count but fewer than ten. This chain joins TRBV5-6 and TRBJ2-1, with 7 bases identical to TRBD1. V shed 5 bases, J shed 2 bases, and the junction held 7 bases outside the gene matches. The CDR3 is made up of 15 amino acids. The germline V gene encodes CDR1 SGHDT and CDR2 YYEEEE. The CDR3 reads CASSSGTVTYNEQFF. The CDR3 nucleotides are TGTGCCAGCAGTTCCGGGACAGTGACCTACAATGAGCAGTTCTTC. The variable domain in full, completed from reference TRBV5-6 and TRBJ2-1, reads DAGVTQSPTHLIKTRGQQVTLRCSPKSGHDTVSWYQQALGQGPQFIFQYYEEEERQRGNFPDRFSGHQFPNYSSELNVNALLLGDSALYLCASSSGTVTYNEQFFGPGTRLTVL.

The chain employs TRBV3-1 and TRBJ1-1; D unclear. The CDR3 extends over 15 amino acids. The germline CDR1 and CDR2 sequences are LGHDT and YNNKEL (reference sequence). Trimming took 0 bases from V and 0 from J, leaving 8 bases between them. CDR3 DNA sequence: TGTGCCAGCAGCCAAGATCATGGTATGAACACTGAAGCTTTCTTT. Encoded protein: CASSQDHGMNTEAFF.

The table lists this clonotype with many counts. V gene TRBV6-5 combines with J gene TRBJ2-1; D unresolved. Germline-derived CDR1 and CDR2 are MNHEY and SVGAGI. Between the trimmed V and J ends, which lost 4 bases and 3 bases, there was a span of 10 bases. The CDR3 covers 14 residues. CDR3 residues: CASSFVMGYNEQFF. CDR3 DNA sequence: TGTGCCAGCAGTTTCGTAATGGGCTACAATGAGCAGTTCTTC.

The sample holds a few counts of this clonotype. This chain uses TRBV4-1 with TRBJ2-1; D is perhaps TRBD2 (5 bases). CDR1 and CDR2 from the germline V gene are MGHRA and YSYEKL. The CDR3 spans 11 residues. V was cut by 7 bases and J by 8 bases, with 9 bases left in between. The chain's CDR3 is CASTAGDEQFF. In nucleotides, the CDR3 is TGCGCCAGCACCGCGGGCGATGAGCAGTTCTTC.

This clonotype was found many times. The chain employs TRBV18 and TRBJ2-7, with D uncertain. There are 16 residues in the CDR3. CDR1 KGHSH and CDR2 LQKENI come from the germline V gene. V lost 1 base and J lost 2, with 15 bases in between. The CDR3 reads CASSPRTERDPYEQYF. The CDR3 DNA is TGTGCCAGCTCACCACGTACAGAACGTGACCCCTACGAGCAGTACTTC. The full variable domain, completed using reference TRBV18 and TRBJ2-7, is NAGVMQNPRHLVRRRGQEARLRCSPMKGHSHVYWYRQLPEEGLKFMVYLQKENIIDESGMPKERFSAEFPKEGPSILRIQQVVRGDSAAYFCASSPRTERDPYEQYFGPGTRLTVT.

This chain connects TRBV24-1 to TRBJ2-1; D ambiguous. The V gene lost 6 bases and the J gene lost 9 bases, with 14 bases spanning the gap. Per the germline V gene, CDR1 is KGHDR and CDR2 is SFDVKD. This CDR3 spans 13 amino acids. Here the CDR3 DNA reads TGTGCCACCAGTCTTGTGGGGTTCGGTGAGCAGTTCTTC. This codes for CATSLVGFGEQFF.

DNA for the CDR3: TGTGCCAGCAGCCAACAGGGTCCATCCTACGAGCAGTACTTC. It specifies CASSQQGPSYEQYF. The J gene is TRBJ2-7, the V gene TRBV7-9; weak D call: TRBD1 (6 bases). V was pared by 5 bases and J by 1 base, with 12 bases between. Germline lookup yields CDR1 SEHNR and CDR2 FQNEAQ (reference sequence). The CDR3 contains 14 residues.

V is TRBV13 and J is TRBJ1-1, with 8 nucleotides matching TRBD1. The CDR3 loop spans 13 amino acids. J gave up 5 bases and V 7 bases, and 6 bases lay outside the gene matches. CDR1 is PRHDT, CDR2 FYEKMQ, per germline (reference sequence). The CDR3 region has the DNA TGTGCCAGCACCCAGGGACAGGTGACTGAAGCTTTCTTT. Encoded protein: CASTQGQVTEAFF.

This clonotype was recorded many times. This chain links TRBV18 with TRBJ2-5; TRBD1 is a possible D gene (5 bases). CDR1 is KGHSH and CDR2 is LQKENI in the germline V gene. V lost 4 bases, J lost 3 bases, and 9 bases lay in between. The CDR3 has 13 amino acids. The CDR3 spells CASSQTVKETQYF. DNA for the CDR3: TGTGCCAGCTCACAGACAGTTAAAGAGACCCAGTACTTC.

This clonotype was counted many times. J is TRBJ1-1 and V is TRBV12-3 or TRBV12-4; no clear D. V was pared by 6 bases and J by 1 base, with 9 bases between. The CDR3 runs to 13 residues. CDR3: CASRIQGNTEAFF. CDR3 nucleotides: TGTGCCAGCAGGATACAAGGGAACACTGAAGCTTTCTTT.

This clonotype was counted many times. This chain joins TRBV7-9 and TRBJ2-5; no firm D call. The V end lost 9 bases, the J end lost 2 bases, and 10 bases lay between the germline ends. Germline V gene lookup returns CDR1 SEHNR and CDR2 FQNEAQ (reference sequence). This CDR3 spans 12 amino acids. DNA of the CDR3: TGTGCCAGTTTACGTGGGCAAGAGACCCAGTACTTC. Protein product: CASLRGQETQYF.

V usage is TRBV30 and J usage is TRBJ2-3, with D perhaps TRBD1 (5 bases). The CDR3 runs to 14 residues. V was cut by 2 bases and J by 1 base, with 10 bases left in between. CDR1 and CDR2 from the germline V gene are GTSNPN and SVGIG (reference sequence). The CDR3 loop reads CAWSKTGGTDTQYF. Here the CDR3 DNA reads TGTGCCTGGAGTAAAACAGGAGGCACAGATACGCAGTATTTT.

The sample holds many counts of this clonotype. This chain links TRBV4-1 with TRBJ2-2; 10 bases fit TRBD2. The length of the CDR3 is 16 residues. Trimming removed 1 base from V and 3 bases from J; junction bases left unmatched: 2. Germline CDR1 reads MGHRA; CDR2 reads YSYEKL. As DNA, the CDR3 is TGCGCCAGCAGCCAAGGGACTAGCGGCTACACCGGGGAGCTGTTTTTT. Protein sequence: CASSQGTSGYTGELFF.

The chain carries TRBV27 and TRBJ2-1; D not resolved. In germline, CDR1 is MNHEY, CDR2 SMNVEV (reference sequence). V was clipped by 0 bases and J by 9 bases, with 12 bases between them. The CDR3 has 14 amino acids. The CDR3 here is CASSLSGRLSEQFF. CDR3 coding DNA: TGTGCCAGCAGTTTATCCGGGCGGTTGAGTGAGCAGTTCTTC.

This clonotype was seen more than once but under ten times. The chain links TRBV12-3 or TRBV12-4 to TRBJ2-6; no clear D gene. This CDR3 has 15 residues. Trimming shortened V by 7 bases and J by 2 bases, and 12 bases separated the two germline ends. The CDR3 DNA sequence: TGTGCCAGCACCCTTGGTAACACTGGGGCCAACGTCCTGACTTTC. Its protein product is CASTLGNTGANVLTF.

This clonotype was seen repeatedly, ten times or more. In DNA, the CDR3 is TGTGCCAGCAGTTTTCGACTAGCGGATCTAGATACGCAGTATTTT. This encodes CASSFRLADLDTQYF. The chain is built from TRBV27 and TRBJ2-3; 9 bases map to TRBD2. J lost 5 bases, V lost 3 bases, and 6 bases had no gene match. In germline, CDR1 is MNHEY, CDR2 SMNVEV (reference sequence). This CDR3 spans 15 amino acids.

This clonotype has ten or more counts. The CDR3 nucleotides are TGTGCCAGCAGCTTAGCGGGACGGGGAGAGACCCAGTACTTC. Its translation is CASSLAGRGETQYF. The chain combines TRBV7-2 with TRBJ2-5, with D possibly being TRBD1 or TRBD2 (5 bases each). The CDR3 extends over 14 amino acids. Germline CDR1 and CDR2: SGHTA and FQGNSA. Trimming left V 0 bases short and J 4 bases short, with 9 bases between.

The V call is TRBV12-3 or TRBV12-4, the J call TRBJ2-7; tentative D call: TRBD1 (6 bases). This CDR3 is 13 amino acids long. V was shortened by 5 bases and J by 3 bases, with 11 bases between the two germline ends. The CDR3 nucleotides read TGTGCCAGCAGTCGGGACAACGACTACGAGCAGTACTTC. Protein sequence: CASSRDNDYEQYF.

This clonotype was seen a few times. This chain connects TRBV7-9 to TRBJ1-4; D unclear. V lost 0 bases and J lost 4, with 6 bases in between. Per the germline V gene, CDR1 is SEHNR and CDR2 is FQNEAQ (reference sequence). The CDR3 sequence is 14 residues long. Here the CDR3 reads CASSLALNNEKLFF. CDR3 bases: TGTGCCAGCAGCTTAGCTTTGAATAATGAAAAACTGTTTTTT.